This T cell receptor (beta chain) comes out of a study of early T cells in non-severe SARS-CoV-2 infection. MiXCR, run by TCRdb on the 5' RACE reads, gives a single entry per CDR3 protein. The sample yields tens of thousands of distinct CDR3 sequences, 5.6% seen once. What was sequenced was whole blood. The sequence was collected from an adult who was a healthcare worker with PCR-confirmed SARS-CoV-2 infection or an uninfected control (not recorded which).

The CDR3 spells CASSPSGGGGDGYTF. The CDR3 DNA sequence: TGTGCCAGCTCACCATCTGGGGGCGGCGGTGATGGCTACACCTTC. V is TRBV18 and J is TRBJ1-2; TRBD1 might be the D (6 bases). The V and J ends lost 2 bases and 6 bases respectively, with 16 bases between them. The V gene's germline CDR1 is KGHSH and CDR2 LQKENI. The CDR3 loop spans 15 amino acids.